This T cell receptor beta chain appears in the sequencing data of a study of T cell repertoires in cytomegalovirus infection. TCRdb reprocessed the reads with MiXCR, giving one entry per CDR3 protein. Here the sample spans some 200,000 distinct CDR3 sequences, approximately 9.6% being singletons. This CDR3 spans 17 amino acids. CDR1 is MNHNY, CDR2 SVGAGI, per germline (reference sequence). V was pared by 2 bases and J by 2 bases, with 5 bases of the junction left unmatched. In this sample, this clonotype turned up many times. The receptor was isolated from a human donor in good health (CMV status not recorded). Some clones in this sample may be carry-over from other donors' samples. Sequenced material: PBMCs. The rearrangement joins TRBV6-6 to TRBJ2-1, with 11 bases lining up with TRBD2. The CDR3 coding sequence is TGTGCCAGCAGTTACCCCATGACTAGCGGGGCCTACAATGAGCAGTTCTTC. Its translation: CASSYPMTSGAYNEQFF.